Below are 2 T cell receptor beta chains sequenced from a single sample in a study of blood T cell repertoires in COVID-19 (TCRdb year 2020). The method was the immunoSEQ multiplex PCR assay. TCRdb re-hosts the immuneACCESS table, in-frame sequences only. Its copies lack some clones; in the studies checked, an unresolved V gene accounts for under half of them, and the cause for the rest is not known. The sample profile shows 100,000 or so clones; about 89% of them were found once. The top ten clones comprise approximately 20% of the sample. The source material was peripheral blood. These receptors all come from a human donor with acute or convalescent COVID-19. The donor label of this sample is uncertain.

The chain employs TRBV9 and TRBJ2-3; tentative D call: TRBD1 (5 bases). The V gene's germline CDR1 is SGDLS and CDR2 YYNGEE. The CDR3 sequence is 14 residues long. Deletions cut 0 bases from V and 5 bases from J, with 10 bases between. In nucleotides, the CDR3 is TGTGCCAGCAGCGTAGCGACAGCGAAAGATACGCAGTATTTT. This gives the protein CASSVATAKDTQYF.

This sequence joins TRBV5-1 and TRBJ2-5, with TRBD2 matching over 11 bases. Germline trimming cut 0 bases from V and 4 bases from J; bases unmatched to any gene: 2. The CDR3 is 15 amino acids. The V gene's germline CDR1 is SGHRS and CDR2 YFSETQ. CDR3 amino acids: CASSLGLAGGETQYF. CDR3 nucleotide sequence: TGCGCCAGCAGCTTGGGCCTAGCGGGAGGAGAGACCCAGTACTTC. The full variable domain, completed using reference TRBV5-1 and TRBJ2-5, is KAGVTQTPRYLIKTRGQQVTLSCSPISGHRSVSWYQQTPGQGLQFLFEYFSETQRNKGNFPGRFSGRQFSNSRSEMNVSTLELGDSALYLCASSLGLAGGETQYFGPGTRLLVL.